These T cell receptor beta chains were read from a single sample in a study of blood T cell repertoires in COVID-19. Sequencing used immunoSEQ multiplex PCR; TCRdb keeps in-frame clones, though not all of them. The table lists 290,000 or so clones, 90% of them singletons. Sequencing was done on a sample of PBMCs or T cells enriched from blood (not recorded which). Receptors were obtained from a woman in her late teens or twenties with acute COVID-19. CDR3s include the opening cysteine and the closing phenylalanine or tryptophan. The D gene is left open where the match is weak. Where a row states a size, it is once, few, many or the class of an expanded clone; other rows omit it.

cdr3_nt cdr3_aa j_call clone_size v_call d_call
TGCGCCAGCAGTAGTAGGACTAACACCGGGGAGCTGTTTTTT CASSSRTNTGELFF TRBJ2-2 few TRBV5-1 -
TGCAGCGTTGAAGCTAGGTACAATGAGCAGTTCTTC CSVEARYNEQFF TRBJ2-1 - TRBV29-1 -
TGTGCCAGCAGTTTACTAGTCGGGGAGCTGTTTTTT CASSLLVGELFF TRBJ2-2 - TRBV28 -
TGTGCCAGCAGTGAACAGGGGGAGTATGGCTACACCTTC CASSEQGEYGYTF TRBJ1-2 - TRBV25-1 TRBD1
TGTGCCACCAGCAGTAGCAATCAGCCCCAGCATTTT CATSSSNQPQHF TRBJ1-5 - TRBV24-1 -
TGTGCCAGCAGCTTTGACAGTGGTGGAGTCGGCTACACCTTC CASSFDSGGVGYTF TRBJ1-2 - TRBV5-6 -
TGCAGCGTTGAATCCCCGACAGGGACAGATACGCAGTATTTT CSVESPTGTDTQYF TRBJ2-3 - TRBV29-1 TRBD1
TGTGCCAGCTCACCAGCGACAGGATCTGGTGGGGCCAACGTCCTGACTTTC CASSPATGSGGANVLTF TRBJ2-6 - TRBV18 -
TGTGCCAGCAGTTTGAACAGAGACTACGAGCAGTACTTC CASSLNRDYEQYF TRBJ2-7 once TRBV27 -
TGTGCCACCACGGCGACAGGGGGCACTGAAGCTTTCTTT CATTATGGTEAFF TRBJ1-1 - TRBV10-3 TRBD1
TGTGCCAGCAGCCAAGATCACGGCTATAATTCACCCCTCCACTTT CASSQDHGYNSPLHF TRBJ1-6 - TRBV14 -
TGTGCCAGCAGTTTTGTGTTAGCGGGAGGGACGTACAATGAGCAGTTCTTC CASSFVLAGGTYNEQFF TRBJ2-1 - TRBV2 TRBD2
TGCAGCGTTGAGCCAGCTAACTATGGCTACACCTTC CSVEPANYGYTF TRBJ1-2 - TRBV29-1 -
TGCAGCGCACTAGCGCCACTCATAGGAGAGCAGTACTTC CSALAPLIGEQYF TRBJ2-7 - TRBV29-1 TRBD2
TGCGCCAGCAGCCAAGAGGGGGGGATGAACACTGAAGCTTTCTTT CASSQEGGMNTEAFF TRBJ1-1 - TRBV4-1 -
TGTGCCAGCAGTTTACAGGGCCCTAGCAATCAGCCCCAGCATTTT CASSLQGPSNQPQHF TRBJ1-5 - TRBV6-5 -
TGCGCCAGCAGCCCCTCAGGGTTGTCCAGCCTCTACGAGCAGTACTTC CASSPSGLSSLYEQYF TRBJ2-7 once TRBV5-1 -
TGCGCCAGCAGCCAAGATGAGCCTAGGTACCATGAGCAGTTCTTC CASSQDEPRYHEQFF TRBJ2-1 - TRBV4-1 -
TGCGCCAGCGGCCCTGCTCCGGGGAGGAGCTACGAGCAGTACTTC CASGPAPGRSYEQYF TRBJ2-7 - TRBV5-1 -
TGCGCCAGCAGCCAAGAAACTTCCTCCTACAATGAGCAGTTCTTC CASSQETSSYNEQFF TRBJ2-1 few TRBV4-1 -
TGTGCCAGTAGTATACTGGGACTAGCGGCAGCCGGCGATGAGCAGTTCTTC CASSILGLAAAGDEQFF TRBJ2-1 - TRBV19 TRBD2
TGTGCCAGCAGTTTCCGGGACAGGGGGCTAGGGCAGCCCCAGCATTTT CASSFRDRGLGQPQHF TRBJ1-5 - TRBV28 TRBD1
TGTGCCAGCAGCGGGGACAACTCCTACGAGCAGTACTTC CASSGDNSYEQYF TRBJ2-7 once TRBV3-1/TRBV3-2 -
TGTGCCAGCTCACCCGGACTAGCGTACCAAGAGACCCAGTACTTC CASSPGLAYQETQYF TRBJ2-5 - TRBV18 TRBD2
TGTGCCAGCAGTTTAGGCCGACTGGACACTGAAGCTTTCTTT CASSLGRLDTEAFF TRBJ1-1 - TRBV28 -